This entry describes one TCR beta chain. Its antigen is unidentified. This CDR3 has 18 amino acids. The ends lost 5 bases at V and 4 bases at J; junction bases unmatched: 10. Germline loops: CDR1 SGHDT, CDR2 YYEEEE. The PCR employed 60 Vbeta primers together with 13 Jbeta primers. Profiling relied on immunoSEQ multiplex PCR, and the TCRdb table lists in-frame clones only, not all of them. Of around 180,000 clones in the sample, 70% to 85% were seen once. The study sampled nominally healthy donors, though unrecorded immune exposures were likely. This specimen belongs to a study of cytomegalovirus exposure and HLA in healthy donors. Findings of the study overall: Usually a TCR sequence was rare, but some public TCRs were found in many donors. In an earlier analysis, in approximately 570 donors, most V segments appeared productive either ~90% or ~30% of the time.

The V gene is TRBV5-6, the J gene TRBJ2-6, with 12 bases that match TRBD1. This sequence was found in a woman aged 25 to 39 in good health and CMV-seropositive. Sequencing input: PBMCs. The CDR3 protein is CASSTRRDRGPGANVLTF. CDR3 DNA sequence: TGTGCCAGCAGTACTCGCCGGGACAGGGGGCCGGGGGCCAACGTCCTGACTTTC.